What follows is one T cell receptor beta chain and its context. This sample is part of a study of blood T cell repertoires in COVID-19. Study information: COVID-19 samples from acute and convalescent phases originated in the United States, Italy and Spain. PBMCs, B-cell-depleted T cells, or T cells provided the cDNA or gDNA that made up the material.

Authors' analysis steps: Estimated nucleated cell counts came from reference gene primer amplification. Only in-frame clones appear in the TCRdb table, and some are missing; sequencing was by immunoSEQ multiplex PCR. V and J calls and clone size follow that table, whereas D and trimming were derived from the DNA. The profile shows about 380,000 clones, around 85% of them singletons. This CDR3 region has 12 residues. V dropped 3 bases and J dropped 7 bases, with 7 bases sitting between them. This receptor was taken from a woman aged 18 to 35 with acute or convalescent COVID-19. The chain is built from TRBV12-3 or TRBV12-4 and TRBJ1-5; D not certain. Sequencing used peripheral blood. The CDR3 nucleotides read TGTGCCAGCAGTTTTTCTCGGCAGCCCCAGCATTTT. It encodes CASSFSRQPQHF.